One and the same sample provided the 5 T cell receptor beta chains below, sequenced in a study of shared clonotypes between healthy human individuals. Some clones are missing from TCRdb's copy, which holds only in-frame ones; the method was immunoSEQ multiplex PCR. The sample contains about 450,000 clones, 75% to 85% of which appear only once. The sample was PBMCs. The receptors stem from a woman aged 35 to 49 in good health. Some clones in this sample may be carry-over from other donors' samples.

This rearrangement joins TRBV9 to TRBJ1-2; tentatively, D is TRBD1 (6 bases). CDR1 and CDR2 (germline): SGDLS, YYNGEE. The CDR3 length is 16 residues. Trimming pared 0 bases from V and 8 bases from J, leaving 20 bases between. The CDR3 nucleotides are TGTGCCAGCAGCGTAGCCCGCCGTGGGCAGGGGCTCGGCTACACCTTC. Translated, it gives CASSVARRGQGLGYTF.

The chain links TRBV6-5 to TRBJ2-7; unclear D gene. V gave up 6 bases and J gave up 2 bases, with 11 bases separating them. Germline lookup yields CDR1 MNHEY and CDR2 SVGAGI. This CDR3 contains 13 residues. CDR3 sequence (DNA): TGTGCCAGCAGGCCGGACGTAACCTACGAGCAGTACTTC. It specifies CASRPDVTYEQYF.

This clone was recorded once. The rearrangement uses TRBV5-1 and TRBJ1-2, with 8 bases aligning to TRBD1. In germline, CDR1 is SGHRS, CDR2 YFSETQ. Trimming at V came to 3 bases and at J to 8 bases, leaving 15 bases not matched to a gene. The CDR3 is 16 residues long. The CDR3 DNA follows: TGCGCCAGCAGCTCTGAAGCCCTCGACAGGGGTGGAGGCTACACCTTC. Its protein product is CASSSEALDRGGGYTF.

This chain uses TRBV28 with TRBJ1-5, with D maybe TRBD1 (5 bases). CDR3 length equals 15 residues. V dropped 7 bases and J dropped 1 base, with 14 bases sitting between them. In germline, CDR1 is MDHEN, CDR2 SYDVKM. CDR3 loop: CASNPRAWSNQPQHF. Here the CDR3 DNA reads TGTGCCAGCAACCCCAGGGCATGGAGCAATCAGCCCCAGCATTTT.

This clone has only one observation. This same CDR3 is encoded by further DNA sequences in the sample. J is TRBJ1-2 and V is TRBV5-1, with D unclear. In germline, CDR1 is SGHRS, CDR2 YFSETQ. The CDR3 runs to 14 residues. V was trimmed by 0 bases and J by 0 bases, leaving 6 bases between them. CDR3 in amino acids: CASSLESPNYGYTF. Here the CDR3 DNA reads TGCGCCAGCAGCTTGGAAAGTCCTAACTATGGCTACACCTTC.